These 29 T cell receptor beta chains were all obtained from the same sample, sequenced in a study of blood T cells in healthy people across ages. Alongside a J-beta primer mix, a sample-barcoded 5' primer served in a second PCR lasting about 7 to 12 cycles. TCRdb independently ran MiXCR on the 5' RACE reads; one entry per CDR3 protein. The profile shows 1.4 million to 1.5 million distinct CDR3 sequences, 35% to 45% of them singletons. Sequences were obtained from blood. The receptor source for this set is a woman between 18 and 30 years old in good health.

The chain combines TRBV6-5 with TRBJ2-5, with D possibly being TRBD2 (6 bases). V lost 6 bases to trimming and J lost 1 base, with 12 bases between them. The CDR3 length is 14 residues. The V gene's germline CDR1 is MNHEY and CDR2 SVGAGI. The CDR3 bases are TGTGCCAGCAGGGGCGGGGATTTCCAAGAGACCCAGTACTTC. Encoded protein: CASRGGDFQETQYF.

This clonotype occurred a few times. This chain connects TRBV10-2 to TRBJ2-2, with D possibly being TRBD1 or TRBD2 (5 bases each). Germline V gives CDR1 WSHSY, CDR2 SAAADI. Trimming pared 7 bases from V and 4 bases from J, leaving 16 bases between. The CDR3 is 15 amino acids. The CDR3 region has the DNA TGCGCCAGCAATCATGGGCTGGGGACCACCGGGGAGCTGTTTTTT. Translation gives CASNHGLGTTGELFF.

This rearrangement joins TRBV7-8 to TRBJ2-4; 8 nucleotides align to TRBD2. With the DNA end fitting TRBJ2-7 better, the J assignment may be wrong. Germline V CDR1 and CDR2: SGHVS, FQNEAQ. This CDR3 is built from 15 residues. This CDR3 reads CASSNQAGGSNEQYF. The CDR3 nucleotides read TGTGCCAGCAGCAACCAGGCGGGGGGTTCTAACGAGCAGTACTTC.

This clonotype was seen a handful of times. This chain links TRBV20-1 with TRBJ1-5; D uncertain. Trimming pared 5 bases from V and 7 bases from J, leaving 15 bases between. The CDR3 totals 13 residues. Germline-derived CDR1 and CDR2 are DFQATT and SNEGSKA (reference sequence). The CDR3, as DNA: TGCAGTGCTCCGGCGGACTACGGCCAGCCCCAGCATTTT. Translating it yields CSAPADYGQPQHF.

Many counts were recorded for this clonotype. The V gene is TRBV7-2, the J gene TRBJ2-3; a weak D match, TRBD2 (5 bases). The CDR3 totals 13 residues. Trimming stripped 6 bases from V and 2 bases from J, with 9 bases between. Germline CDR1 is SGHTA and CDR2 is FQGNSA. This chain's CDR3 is CASRWEFTDTQYF. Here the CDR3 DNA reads TGTGCCAGCAGGTGGGAGTTCACAGATACGCAGTATTTT.

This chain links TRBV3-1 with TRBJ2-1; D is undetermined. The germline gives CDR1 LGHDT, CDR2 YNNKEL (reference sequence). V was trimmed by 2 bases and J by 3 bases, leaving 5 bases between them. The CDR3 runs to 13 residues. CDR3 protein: CASSQNFYNEQFF. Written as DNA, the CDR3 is TGTGCCAGCAGCCAAAACTTCTACAATGAGCAGTTCTTC.

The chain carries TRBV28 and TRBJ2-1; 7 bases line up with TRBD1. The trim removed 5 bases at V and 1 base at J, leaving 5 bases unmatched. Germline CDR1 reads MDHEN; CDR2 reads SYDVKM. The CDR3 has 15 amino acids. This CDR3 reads CASSPQTGSYNEQFF. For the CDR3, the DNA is TGTGCCAGCAGTCCCCAGACAGGGTCCTACAATGAGCAGTTCTTC.

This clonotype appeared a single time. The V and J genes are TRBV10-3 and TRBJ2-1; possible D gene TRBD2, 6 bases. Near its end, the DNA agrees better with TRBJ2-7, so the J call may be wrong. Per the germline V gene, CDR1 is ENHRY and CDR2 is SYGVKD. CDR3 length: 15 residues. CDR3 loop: CAISDSGLLKNEQYF. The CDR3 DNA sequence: TGTGCCATCAGTGATTCGGGACTCTTAAAGAATGAGCAGTACTTC.

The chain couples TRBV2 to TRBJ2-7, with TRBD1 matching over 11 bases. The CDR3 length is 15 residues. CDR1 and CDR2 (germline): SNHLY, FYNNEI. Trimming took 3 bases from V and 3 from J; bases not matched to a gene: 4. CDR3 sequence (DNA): TGTGCCAGCAGTGAGGGGACAGGGGGTGACTACGAGCAGTACTTC. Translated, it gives CASSEGTGGDYEQYF.

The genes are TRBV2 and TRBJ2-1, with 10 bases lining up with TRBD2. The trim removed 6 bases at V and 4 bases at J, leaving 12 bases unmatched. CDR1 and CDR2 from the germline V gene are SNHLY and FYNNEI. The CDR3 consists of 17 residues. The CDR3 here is CASSFETGTSAYNEQFF. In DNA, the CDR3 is TGTGCCAGCAGCTTCGAAACTGGGACTAGCGCGTACAATGAGCAGTTCTTC.

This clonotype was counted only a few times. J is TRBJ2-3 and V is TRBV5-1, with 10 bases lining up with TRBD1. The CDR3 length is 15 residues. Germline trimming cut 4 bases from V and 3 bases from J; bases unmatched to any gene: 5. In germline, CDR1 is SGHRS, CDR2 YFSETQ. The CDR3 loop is CASSRTDRGTDTQYF. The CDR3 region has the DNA TGCGCCAGCAGCCGAACGGACAGGGGGACAGATACGCAGTATTTT. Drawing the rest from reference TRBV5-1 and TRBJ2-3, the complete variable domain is KAGVTQTPRYLIKTRGQQVTLSCSPISGHRSVSWYQQTPGQGLQFLFEYFSETQRNKGNFPGRFSGRQFSNSRSEMNVSTLELGDSALYLCASSRTDRGTDTQYFGPGTRLTVL.

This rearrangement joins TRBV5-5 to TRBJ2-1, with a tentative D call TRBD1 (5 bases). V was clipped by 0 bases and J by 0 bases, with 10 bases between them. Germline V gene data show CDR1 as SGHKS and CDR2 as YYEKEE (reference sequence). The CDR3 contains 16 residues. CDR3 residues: CASSLVKGYSYNEQFF. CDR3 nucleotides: TGTGCCAGCAGCTTGGTCAAGGGGTACTCCTACAATGAGCAGTTCTTC.

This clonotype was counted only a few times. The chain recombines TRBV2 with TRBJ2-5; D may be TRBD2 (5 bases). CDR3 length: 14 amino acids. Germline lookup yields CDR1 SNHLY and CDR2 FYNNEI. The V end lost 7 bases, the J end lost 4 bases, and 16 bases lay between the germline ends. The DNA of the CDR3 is TGTGCCAGCAACAAAGCGGTCCCGGGAGAGACCCAGTACTTC. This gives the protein CASNKAVPGETQYF.

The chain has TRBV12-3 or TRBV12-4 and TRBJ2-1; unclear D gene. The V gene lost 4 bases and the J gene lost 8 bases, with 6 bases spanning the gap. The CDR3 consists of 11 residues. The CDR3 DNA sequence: TGTGCCAGCAGTTCGAAATATGAGCAGTTCTTC. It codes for CASSSKYEQFF.

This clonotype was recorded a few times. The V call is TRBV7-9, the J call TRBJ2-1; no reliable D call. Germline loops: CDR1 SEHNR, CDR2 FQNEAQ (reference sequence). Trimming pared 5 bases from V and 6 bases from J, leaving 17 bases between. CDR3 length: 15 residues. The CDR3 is CASSPSTSPLNEQFF. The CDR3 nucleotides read TGTGCCAGCAGCCCGTCAACTTCCCCACTCAATGAGCAGTTCTTC.

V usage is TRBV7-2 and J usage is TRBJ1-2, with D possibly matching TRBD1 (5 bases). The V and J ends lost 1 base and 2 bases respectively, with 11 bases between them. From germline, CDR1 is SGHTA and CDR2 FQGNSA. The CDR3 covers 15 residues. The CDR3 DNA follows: TGTGCCAGCAGCTTAGTCCGGGGGATGAACTATGGCTACACCTTC. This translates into CASSLVRGMNYGYTF.

The CDR3 sequence is CSAEGQGYRSSYEQYF. The CDR3 nucleotides read TGCAGTGCCGAGGGACAGGGGTATCGAAGCTCCTACGAGCAGTACTTC. This chain joins TRBV20-1 and TRBJ2-7; 10 bases agree with TRBD1. This CDR3 is 16 amino acids long. V was pared by 6 bases and J by 0 bases, with 11 bases of the junction left unmatched. Germline values: CDR1 DFQATT, CDR2 SNEGSKA (reference sequence).

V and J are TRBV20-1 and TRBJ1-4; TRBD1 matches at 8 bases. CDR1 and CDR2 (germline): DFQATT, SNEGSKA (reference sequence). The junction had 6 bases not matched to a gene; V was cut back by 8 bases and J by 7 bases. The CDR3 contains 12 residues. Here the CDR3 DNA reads TGCAGTACCAGGGGGCAGGGTGAAAAACTGTTTTTT. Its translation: CSTRGQGEKLFF.

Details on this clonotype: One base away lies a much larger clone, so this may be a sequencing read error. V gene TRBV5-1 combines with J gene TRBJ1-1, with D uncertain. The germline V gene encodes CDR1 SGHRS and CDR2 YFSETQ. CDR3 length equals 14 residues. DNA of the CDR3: TGCGCCTGCAGCCAAGGGTCGGCGAACACTGAAGCTTTCTTT. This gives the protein CACSQGSANTEAFF. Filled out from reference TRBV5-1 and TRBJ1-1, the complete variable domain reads KAGVTQTPRYLIKTRGQQVTLSCSPISGHRSVSWYQQTPGQGLQFLFEYFSETQRNKGNFPGRFSGRQFSNSRSEMNVSTLELGDSALYLCACSQGSANTEAFFGQGTRLTVV.

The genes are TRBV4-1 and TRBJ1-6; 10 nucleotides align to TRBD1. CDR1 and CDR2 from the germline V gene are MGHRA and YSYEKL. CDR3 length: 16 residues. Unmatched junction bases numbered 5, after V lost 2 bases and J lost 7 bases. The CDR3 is CASSQSGGQGNSPLHF. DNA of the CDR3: TGCGCCAGCAGCCAAAGTGGGGGACAGGGGAATTCACCCCTCCACTTT.

For the CDR3, the DNA is TGCAGTGCTAGACCGGGACCTAAAGAGCAGTACTTC. Residues: CSARPGPKEQYF. The chain carries TRBV20-1 and TRBJ2-7; tentatively, D is TRBD1 or TRBD2 (5 bases each). V lost 2 bases, J lost 7 bases, and 12 bases lay in between. This CDR3 has 12 residues. From germline, CDR1 is DFQATT and CDR2 SNEGSKA (reference sequence).

Written as DNA, the CDR3 is TGTGCCAGCAGTGGACCACGGAGCACCGGGGAGCTGTTTTTT. Protein sequence: CASSGPRSTGELFF. J is TRBJ2-2 and V is TRBV2; unclear D gene. V was cut by 4 bases and J by 4 bases, with 10 bases left in between. This CDR3 is 14 amino acids long. Per the germline V gene, CDR1 is SNHLY and CDR2 is FYNNEI.

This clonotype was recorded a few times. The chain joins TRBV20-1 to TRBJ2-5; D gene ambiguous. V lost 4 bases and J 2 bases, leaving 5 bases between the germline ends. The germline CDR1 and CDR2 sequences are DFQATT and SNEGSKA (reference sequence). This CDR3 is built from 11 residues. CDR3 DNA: TGCAGTGCTATCGGACAAGAGACCCAGTACTTC. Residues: CSAIGQETQYF.

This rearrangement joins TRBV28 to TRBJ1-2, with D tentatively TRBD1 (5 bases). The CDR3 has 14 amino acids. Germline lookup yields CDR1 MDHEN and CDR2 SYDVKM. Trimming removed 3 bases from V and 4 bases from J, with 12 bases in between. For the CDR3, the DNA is TGTGCCAGCAGTTTTACGAGACAGAGCTATGGCTACACCTTC. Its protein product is CASSFTRQSYGYTF.

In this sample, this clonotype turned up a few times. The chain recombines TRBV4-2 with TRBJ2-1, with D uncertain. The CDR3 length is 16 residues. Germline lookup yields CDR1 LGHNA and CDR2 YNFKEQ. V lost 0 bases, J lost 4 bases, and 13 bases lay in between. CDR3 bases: TGTGCCAGCAGCCAAGATGTGCCGGGTGGATACAATGAGCAGTTCTTC. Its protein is CASSQDVPGGYNEQFF.

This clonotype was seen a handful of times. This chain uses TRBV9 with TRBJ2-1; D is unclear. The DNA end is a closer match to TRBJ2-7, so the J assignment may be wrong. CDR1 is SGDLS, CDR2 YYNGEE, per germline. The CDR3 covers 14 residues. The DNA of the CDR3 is TGTGCCAGCAGCGCCTCCCCAACCTACAATGAGCAGTACTTC. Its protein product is CASSASPTYNEQYF.

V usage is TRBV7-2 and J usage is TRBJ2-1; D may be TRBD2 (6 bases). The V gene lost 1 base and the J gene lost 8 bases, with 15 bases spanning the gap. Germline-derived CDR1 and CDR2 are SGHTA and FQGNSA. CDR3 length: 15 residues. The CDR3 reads CASSLVVEGPYEQFF. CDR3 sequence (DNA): TGTGCCAGCAGCTTAGTTGTGGAGGGGCCCTATGAGCAGTTCTTC.

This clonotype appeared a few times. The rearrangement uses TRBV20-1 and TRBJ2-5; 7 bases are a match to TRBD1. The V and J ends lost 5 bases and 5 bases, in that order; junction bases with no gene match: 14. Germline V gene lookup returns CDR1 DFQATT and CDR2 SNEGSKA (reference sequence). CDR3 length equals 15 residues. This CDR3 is CSASDGTRGLETQYF. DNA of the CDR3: TGCAGTGCTTCGGACGGGACAAGGGGGCTTGAGACCCAGTACTTC.

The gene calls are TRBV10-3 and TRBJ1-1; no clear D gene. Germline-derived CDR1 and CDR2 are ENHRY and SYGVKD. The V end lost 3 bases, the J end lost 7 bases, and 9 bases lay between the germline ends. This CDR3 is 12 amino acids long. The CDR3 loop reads CAISEKAYEAFF. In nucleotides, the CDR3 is TGTGCCATCAGTGAAAAAGCATATGAAGCTTTCTTT.